These 15 T cell receptor beta chains were sequenced from one sample in a study of blood T cell repertoires in COVID-19. TCRdb keeps only in-frame clones here, not all; method: immunoSEQ multiplex PCR. The sample contains 140,000 to 150,000 clones, approximately 87% of which appear only once. What was sequenced was peripheral blood. The origin of the receptors is a man aged 80 or over with acute or convalescent COVID-19.

This rearrangement joins TRBV29-1 to TRBJ1-2, with D perhaps matching TRBD1 (6 bases). The CDR3 sequence is 13 residues long. Germline loops: CDR1 SQVTM, CDR2 ANQGSEA. With 5 bases removed from V and 4 bases from J, the gap between germline ends came to 14 bases. CDR3 region: CSVSPGAGYGYTF. The CDR3 DNA is TGCAGCGTTTCCCCAGGGGCGGGCTATGGCTACACCTTC.

The chain uses TRBV5-1 and TRBJ2-1, with D possibly matching TRBD1 (6 bases). Trimming removed 3 bases at V and 3 bases at J, with 13 bases between. CDR1 and CDR2 from the germline V gene are SGHRS and YFSETQ. The CDR3 spans 15 residues. The CDR3: CASSSNTGNYNEQFF. CDR3 nucleotides: TGCGCCAGCAGCTCGAATACAGGGAACTACAATGAGCAGTTCTTC.

The chain uses TRBV19 and TRBJ1-2; tentatively, D is TRBD1 (5 bases). V was cut by 3 bases and J by 7 bases, with 21 bases left in between. Germline V gene lookup returns CDR1 LNHDA and CDR2 SQIVND (reference sequence). The CDR3 is 16 residues long. Here the CDR3 reads CASSILAGQGEAGYTF. The CDR3 DNA sequence: TGTGCCAGTAGTATCCTGGCCGGGCAGGGTGAGGCTGGCTACACCTTC.

The rearrangement links TRBV9 to TRBJ2-3; D gene uncertain. Germline V lookup: CDR1 SGDLS, CDR2 YYNGEE. The CDR3 has 12 residues. The V end lost 4 bases, the J end lost 6 bases, and 9 bases lay between the germline ends. In nucleotides, the CDR3 is TGTGCCAGCAGCCCGGCGGAGGATACGCAGTATTTT. Encoded protein: CASSPAEDTQYF.

The rearrangement joins TRBV19 to TRBJ2-3; D is unresolved. The V gene lost 0 bases and the J gene lost 10 bases, with 11 bases spanning the gap. The CDR3 extends over 13 amino acids. CDR1 LNHDA and CDR2 SQIVND come from the germline V gene (reference sequence). The CDR3 protein is CASSIEGTLAQYF. CDR3 bases: TGTGCCAGTAGTATAGAGGGCACCCTGGCGCAGTATTTT.

This chain uses TRBV3-1 (or the pseudogene TRBV3-2) with TRBJ1-5; D ambiguous. Germline CDR1 LGHDT, CDR2 YNNKEL (reference sequence). This CDR3 contains 12 residues. Trimming removed 3 bases from V and 4 bases from J, with 4 bases in between. CDR3 bases: TGTGCCAGCAGCCACAGAAATCAGCCCCAGCATTTT. Translation gives CASSHRNQPQHF.

V and J are TRBV7-2 and TRBJ2-7; a possible D gene is TRBD2 (6 bases). V lost 5 bases and J lost 6, with 11 bases in between. The V gene's germline CDR1 is SGHTA and CDR2 FQGNSA. This CDR3 region has 12 residues. The CDR3 region is CASSLRRGEQYF. CDR3 nucleotides: TGTGCCAGCAGCCTTCGGAGGGGCGAGCAGTACTTC.

The V call is TRBV5-1, the J call TRBJ2-1; D might be TRBD1 (6 bases). From germline, CDR1 is SGHRS and CDR2 YFSETQ. V was trimmed by 2 bases and J by 6 bases, leaving 12 bases between them. The CDR3 has 14 amino acids. Here the CDR3 reads CASSFASGANEQFF. CDR3 nucleotide sequence: TGCGCCAGCAGCTTTGCGTCAGGGGCCAATGAGCAGTTCTTC.

The chain has TRBV20-1 and TRBJ1-2, with a weak D call TRBD1 (5 bases). This CDR3 is 16 amino acids long. CDR1 and CDR2 (germline): DFQATT, SNEGSKA (reference sequence). V lost 3 bases and J lost 8, with 25 bases in between. The CDR3 DNA follows: TGCAGTGCTAGTCCGTTTAGTGAAATCAGGGTCTACGGCTACACCTTC. This codes for CSASPFSEIRVYGYTF.

J is TRBJ2-5 and V is TRBV29-1, with TRBD2 as a possible D gene (6 bases). V shed 0 bases and J shed 4 bases, with 18 bases lying between them. The CDR3 covers 16 residues. From germline, CDR1 is SQVTM and CDR2 ANQGSEA. The CDR3 loop is CSVEDPQTEGGETQYF. The DNA of the CDR3 is TGCAGCGTTGAAGATCCCCAGACGGAGGGTGGAGAGACCCAGTACTTC.

The chain is built from TRBV5-4 and TRBJ2-3; D perhaps matches TRBD2 (5 bases). V lost 4 bases, J lost 0 bases, and 12 bases lay in between. Germline V CDR1 and CDR2: SGHNT, YYREEE (reference sequence). The CDR3 is made up of 15 amino acids. CDR3 DNA sequence: TGTGCCAGCAGCCCGAGGGCAGCCAGCACAGATACGCAGTATTTT. Encoded protein: CASSPRAASTDTQYF.

The V and J genes are TRBV29-1 and TRBJ2-3, with 8 bases aligning to TRBD2. Germline loops: CDR1 SQVTM, CDR2 ANQGSEA. The CDR3 extends over 15 amino acids. V shed 6 bases, J shed 1 base, and the junction held 9 bases outside the gene matches. The CDR3 loop reads CSVGGVRGGTDTQYF. DNA of the CDR3: TGCAGCGTCGGGGGGGTGCGAGGGGGCACAGATACGCAGTATTTT.

The chain has TRBV25-1 and TRBJ1-3; 7 nucleotides align to TRBD1. With 6 bases clipped from V and 0 bases from J, the junction kept 8 bases outside the gene matches. The CDR3 length is 16 residues. Germline assignment: CDR1 MGHDK and CDR2 SYGVNS. CDR3 DNA sequence: TGTGCCAGCAGCCGGACGGACAGGTCCTCTGGAAACACCATATATTTT. The encoded protein is CASSRTDRSSGNTIYF. Based on the CDR3 plus reference TRBV25-1 and TRBJ1-3, the full variable domain is EADIYQTPRYLVIGTGKKITLECSQTMGHDKMYWYQQDPGMELHLIHYSYGVNSTEKGDLSSESTVSRIRTEHFPLTLESARPSHTSQYLCASSRTDRSSGNTIYFGEGSWLTVV.

This CDR3 reads CASSFGRGWFEAFF. CDR3 in DNA: TGTGCCAGCAGCTTCGGCAGGGGGTGGTTTGAAGCTTTCTTT. The chain joins TRBV13 to TRBJ1-1; 7 bases agree with TRBD1. From germline, CDR1 is PRHDT and CDR2 FYEKMQ (reference sequence). The CDR3 has 14 amino acids. V lost 3 bases and J lost 7; bases outside the gene matches: 8.

The chain recombines TRBV2 with TRBJ1-1, with a tentative D call TRBD1 (6 bases). This CDR3 is built from 15 residues. Germline CDR1 and CDR2: SNHLY and FYNNEI. Trimming pared 11 bases from V and 2 bases from J, leaving 21 bases between. The CDR3 reads CADNQDSGANTEAFF. As DNA, the CDR3 is TGTGCCGACAACCAGGACAGTGGGGCTAACACTGAAGCTTTCTTT.